This T cell receptor (beta chain) was sequenced during a study of blood T cells in healthy people across ages (dated by TCRdb to between 2015 and 2016). For the wider study: In model experiments, template switching captured roughly one uniquely barcoded TCR beta cDNA molecule for every two T cells. Using deep sequencing normalized with unique cDNA molecular identifiers, the study measured how TCR beta repertoire diversity changes with age. Four age groups were formed from the donors: young (average roughly 16 years), middle-aged (less than 40), aged (approximately 60) and long-lived (less than 85). To avoid experimental bias, donors of different ages were randomly spread across the sequencing lanes. Two additional independent replicas of 1 million unique cDNA reads from the same blood draw were analyzed for two donors (one aged 18 to 30 and one aged 80 or older).

Systemically healthy Caucasian individuals from Russia, 35 to 50 in total and aged about 6 to 100 years, were included as donors. Each donor gave ten milliliters of peripheral blood, collected into EDTA-treated Vacutainer tubes. Ficoll-Paque density-gradient centrifugation was used to isolate PBMCs, with at least 7 million per sample. Total RNA, at least 5.5 micrograms per sample, was extracted from PBMCs with Trizol reagent. For every donor, an aliquot of PBMCs went through flow cytometry to measure the percentages of naive CD45RAhigh/CD27high T cells. Counted from cysteine to phenylalanine, this CDR3 has 13 amino acids. The sequence is cut down to CDR3 DNA, 39 bases in frame from base 1. To note about this clonotype: The clone's antigen remains unknown. Qualities for individual bases were not recorded, and no much larger clone is one base off.

The library was made by 5' RACE. Sequencing relied on an Illumina HiSeq 2500. A second PCR of 7 to 11 cycles was run with a J-beta primer mix and a sample-barcoded 5' primer. Each TCR beta cDNA molecule received a unique molecular identifier from a template-switch 5' adaptor carrying 12 random nucleotides. Each sample yielded at least 3 million CDR3-containing paired-end reads. The Mint cDNA synthesis kit, primed by a TRBC-specific oligonucleotide, was used to synthesize first-strand cDNA from all RNA. After uracil-DNA glycosylase treatment, a first 18-cycle PCR used universal primers M1SS and BC2_uni_R on all cDNA. As for how the authors treated the data: Each sample was normalized by randomly selecting 1 million high-quality reads, each carrying a distinct molecular identifier. Instead of being binned into consensus sequences, reads with shared molecular identifiers were discarded. MiTCR, set to a Q25 quality threshold and the strictest error-elimination algorithm, was used for CDR3 identification, clonotype clustering and error correction. A nonparametric unseen species model with Euler transformation was used to estimate lower-bound total TCR beta diversity. TCRdb took the public reads, trimmed them with fastp at Q25, ran MiXCR for clone calling and kept in-frame beta chains. Identical CDR3 proteins give one entry, which carries the most common genes and DNA. In this record, the V and J calls reflect TCRdb's handling and not the investigators' own analysis. For this sample there are 700,000 to 850,000 distinct CDR3 sequences; approximately 55% appear just once. The ten largest clones take up about 42% of the sample.

The investigation overall reported the following: Compared with the aged group, the long-lived group had more naive CD4+ T cells, fewer expanded clones and increased TCR diversity, suggesting age selection. Estimates of total diversity based on one million sequenced T cells were regarded as lower bounds and as underestimates. Bulk unsorted PBMC profiling prevented conclusive comparison of naive and antigen-experienced compartments. Because donor CMV infection status was unknown, age-related changes in expanded clonotypes were potentially confounded. A strong correlation was found between observed TCR beta diversity and the percentage of naive T cells measured by flow cytometry. Observed TCR beta diversity per million T cells fell roughly linearly with age, and a significant reduction was already apparent by age about 43.

The chain is made from TRBV12-3 or TRBV12-4 and TRBJ2-7; a tentative D match to TRBD2 spans 6 bases. Judging by the DNA end, TRBJ2-5 fits better; the J call may be wrong. This TCR was sampled from an elderly man in good health. The sequenced sample was blood. The CDR3 corresponds to CASSSRDLETQYF. The nucleotide sequence is TGTGCCAGCAGTTCCCGGGACTTGGAGACCCAGTACTTC.